This TCR beta chain was sequenced for a study of blood T cell repertoires in COVID-19. About the study: PBMCs, B-cell-depleted T cells, or T cells were the source of the cDNA or gDNA that made up the material.

V shed 1 base and J shed 0 bases, with 9 bases lying between them. The CDR3 is 15 amino acids. Germline CDR1 and CDR2: SEHNR and FQNEAQ (reference sequence). Sequencing used immunoSEQ multiplex PCR; TCRdb keeps in-frame clones, though not all of them. Here the sample spans 200,000 to 300,000 clones, about 79% being singletons. In its sample, this clone was seen a few times. Sample: peripheral blood. The sequence was collected from a woman at least 80 years old with acute or convalescent COVID-19. V gene TRBV7-9 combines with J gene TRBJ1-2, with D perhaps matching TRBD1 (6 bases). The CDR3 reads CASSLGAGANYGYTF. CDR3 nucleotides: TGTGCCAGCAGCTTAGGCGCAGGGGCTAACTATGGCTACACCTTC.